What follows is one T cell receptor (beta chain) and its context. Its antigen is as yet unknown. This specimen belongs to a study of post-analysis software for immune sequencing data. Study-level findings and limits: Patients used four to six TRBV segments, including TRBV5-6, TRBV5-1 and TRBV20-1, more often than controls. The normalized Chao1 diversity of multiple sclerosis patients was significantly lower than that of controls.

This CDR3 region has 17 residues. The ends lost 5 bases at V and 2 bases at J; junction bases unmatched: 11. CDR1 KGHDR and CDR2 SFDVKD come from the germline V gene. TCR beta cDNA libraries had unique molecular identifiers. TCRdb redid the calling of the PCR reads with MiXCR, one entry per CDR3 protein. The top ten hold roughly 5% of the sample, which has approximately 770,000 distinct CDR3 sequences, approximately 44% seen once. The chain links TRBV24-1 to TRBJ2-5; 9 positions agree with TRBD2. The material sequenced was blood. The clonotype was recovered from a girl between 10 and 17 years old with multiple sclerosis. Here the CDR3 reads CATSGGLAGPRQETQYF. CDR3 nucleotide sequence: TGTGCCACCAGTGGGGGGCTAGCGGGACCGAGGCAAGAGACCCAGTACTTC.